The 21 T cell receptor beta chains in this list originate from one sample, sequenced in a study of blood T cell repertoires in COVID-19. The data were produced by immunoSEQ multiplex PCR, yet TCRdb's version contains in-frame clones alone and is incomplete. The sample lists 70,000 to 100,000 clones; roughly 86% were seen once. The specimen sequenced was peripheral blood. The receptors shown here come from a man aged 45-65 years with active or convalescent COVID-19.

The V gene is TRBV5-8, the J gene TRBJ1-5; the D gene is possibly TRBD1 (5 bases). CDR1 and CDR2 from the germline V gene are SGHTS and YDEGEE. V lost 4 bases and J lost 0, with 11 bases in between. CDR3 length equals 15 residues. CDR3 coding DNA: TGTGCCAGCAGCAAGGGAGGGGATAGCAATCAGCCCCAGCATTTT. The encoded protein is CASSKGGDSNQPQHF.

The rearrangement uses TRBV19 and TRBJ1-3, with D unclear. The germline V gene has CDR1 LNHDA and CDR2 SQIVND (reference sequence). CDR3 length: 14 amino acids. Trimming stripped 9 bases from V and 4 bases from J, with 16 bases between. DNA of the CDR3: TGTGCCAGCCAGATGAGCGATACGGGAAACACCATATATTTT. Amino acid sequence: CASQMSDTGNTIYF. Looking up the rest from reference TRBV19 and TRBJ1-3 gives the full variable domain: DGGITQSPKYLFRKEGQNVTLSCEQNLNHDAMYWYRQDPGQGLRLIYYSQIVNDFQKGDIAEGYSVSREKKESFPLTVTSAQKNPTAFYLCASQMSDTGNTIYFGEGSWLTVV.

The chain recombines TRBV30 with TRBJ2-1, with D possibly matching TRBD2 (6 bases). The CDR3 has 17 residues. CDR1 is GTSNPN, CDR2 SVGIG, per germline (reference sequence). The ends were cut back, 0 bases at V and 0 bases at J, with 15 bases in the middle. The CDR3 DNA is TGTGCCTGGAGTGTACCGGGACTGAGGAGCTCCTACAATGAGCAGTTCTTC. It codes for CAWSVPGLRSSYNEQFF. The full variable domain, its missing parts supplied by reference TRBV30 and TRBJ2-1, is SQTIHQWPATLVQPVGSPLSLECTVEGTSNPNLYWYRQAAGRGLQLLFYSVGIGQISSEVPQNLSASRPQDRQFILSSKKLLLSDSGFYLCAWSVPGLRSSYNEQFFGPGTRLTVL.

This clone was counted only a few times. The V gene is TRBV6-6, the J gene TRBJ2-5, with D tentatively TRBD2 (7 bases). The CDR3 sequence is 16 residues long. V lost 2 bases and J 0 bases, leaving 13 bases between the germline ends. Germline loops: CDR1 MNHNY, CDR2 SVGAGI (reference sequence). The CDR3 DNA reads TGTGCCAGCAGTTACGGGGGGGGCGCGTACCAAGAGACCCAGTACTTC. This encodes CASSYGGGAYQETQYF.

The V and J genes are TRBV7-2 and TRBJ1-3, with 7 bases matching TRBD1. V shed 4 bases, J shed 4 bases, and the junction held 7 bases outside the gene matches. CDR1 is SGHTA and CDR2 is FQGNSA in the germline V gene. The length of the CDR3 is 15 residues. CDR3 loop: CASSSHRDRGNTIYF. The CDR3 DNA follows: TGTGCCAGCAGCTCACACCGGGACAGAGGAAACACCATATATTTT. The full variable domain, its missing parts supplied by reference TRBV7-2 and TRBJ1-3, is GAGVSQSPSNKVTEKGKDVELRCDPISGHTALYWYRQSLGQGLEFLIYFQGNSAPDKSGLPSDRFSAERTGGSVSTLTIQRTQQEDSAVYLCASSSHRDRGNTIYFGEGSWLTVV.

The rearrangement links TRBV7-7 to TRBJ2-5, with 7 nucleotides matching TRBD2. Germline V CDR1 and CDR2: SSHAT, FNYEAQ (reference sequence). This CDR3 comprises 16 residues. The ends lost 0 bases at V and 2 bases at J; junction bases unmatched: 6. CDR3 residues: CASSLAHGGGQETQYF. The CDR3 region has the DNA TGTGCCAGCAGCTTAGCTCATGGGGGGGGTCAAGAGACCCAGTACTTC.

This clone came up a few times. The sample has other DNA sequences that encode this CDR3 too. The rearrangement joins TRBV5-1 to TRBJ2-2; D possibly corresponds to TRBD1 (5 bases). Germline CDR1 reads SGHRS; CDR2 reads YFSETQ. This CDR3 has 14 amino acids. V lost 3 bases to trimming and J lost 1 base, with 7 bases between them. CDR3 in amino acids: CASSSGQNTGELFF. CDR3 DNA sequence: TGCGCCAGCAGCTCTGGACAGAACACCGGGGAGCTGTTTTTT.

This clone was counted a few times. The chain carries TRBV11-2 and TRBJ1-3, with D tentatively TRBD1 (6 bases). V was pared by 6 bases and J by 4 bases, with 22 bases between. Germline V gene lookup returns CDR1 SGHAT and CDR2 FQNNGV. The CDR3 sequence is 17 residues long. This CDR3 reads CASSYLKATGRGNTIYF. As DNA, the CDR3 is TGTGCCAGCAGTTACTTGAAGGCTACAGGGCGAGGAAACACCATATATTTT.

The rearrangement joins TRBV5-8 to TRBJ1-4, with TRBD1 matching over 7 bases. Germline loops: CDR1 SGHTS, CDR2 YDEGEE. This CDR3 is 15 amino acids long. V lost 7 bases and J lost 7; bases outside the gene matches: 13. The CDR3 coding sequence is TGTGCCAGCCCATCTACATTGACAGGGACTGAAAAACTGTTTTTT. It is translated as CASPSTLTGTEKLFF. The variable domain in full, completed from reference TRBV5-8 and TRBJ1-4, reads EAGVTQSPTHLIKTRGQQATLRCSPISGHTSVYWYQQALGLGLQFLLWYDEGEERNRGNFPPRFSGRQFPNYSSELNVNALELEDSALYLCASPSTLTGTEKLFFGSGTQLSVL.

This clone was recorded once. The CDR3 reads CASSDTGRDSGNTIYF. The CDR3 DNA follows: TGTGCCAGCAGTGATACAGGGAGAGACTCTGGAAACACCATATATTTT. V gene TRBV25-1 combines with J gene TRBJ1-3; weak D call: TRBD1 (6 bases). The ends were cut back, 3 bases at V and 0 bases at J, with 12 bases in the middle. CDR1 and CDR2 from the germline V gene are MGHDK and SYGVNS. This CDR3 has 16 amino acids.

The chain is built from TRBV10-2 and TRBJ2-2; 9 positions match TRBD1. The CDR3 contains 14 residues. V lost 6 bases and J lost 4; bases outside the gene matches: 3. Germline V lookup: CDR1 WSHSY, CDR2 SAAADI. CDR3 protein: CASSRDRVTGELFF. CDR3 DNA: TGCGCCAGCAGCCGGGACAGGGTCACCGGGGAGCTGTTTTTT.

The genes are TRBV19 and TRBJ2-7; 10 bases align to TRBD1. Germline trimming cut 6 bases from V and 1 base from J; bases unmatched to any gene: 3. CDR3 length: 14 residues. Germline CDR1 reads LNHDA; CDR2 reads SQIVND (reference sequence). This CDR3 is CASRPGQGSYEQYF. The CDR3 nucleotides read TGTGCCAGTAGACCGGGACAGGGGTCCTACGAGCAGTACTTC.

This clone was counted once. The chain's CDR3 is CASSQPGVGNTIYF. CDR3 nucleotide sequence: TGTGCCAGCAGCCAACCCGGGGTTGGAAACACCATATATTTT. The chain employs TRBV3-1 (or the pseudogene TRBV3-2) and TRBJ1-3; D is undetermined. From germline, CDR1 is LGHDT and CDR2 YNNKEL (reference sequence). The germline V and J ends were trimmed by 2 bases and 3 bases, with 8 bases remaining between them. This CDR3 region has 14 residues.

This rearrangement joins TRBV5-1 to TRBJ2-1, with 9 nucleotides matching TRBD1. V shed 1 base, J shed 6 bases, and the junction held 5 bases outside the gene matches. The CDR3 contains 15 residues. Germline V gene lookup returns CDR1 SGHRS and CDR2 YFSETQ. The DNA for the CDR3 is TGCGCCAGCAGCTTGTTCCGGACAGGGGCCAATGAGCAGTTCTTC. This codes for CASSLFRTGANEQFF. Drawing the rest from reference TRBV5-1 and TRBJ2-1, the complete variable domain is KAGVTQTPRYLIKTRGQQVTLSCSPISGHRSVSWYQQTPGQGLQFLFEYFSETQRNKGNFPGRFSGRQFSNSRSEMNVSTLELGDSALYLCASSLFRTGANEQFFGPGTRLTVL.

J is TRBJ1-5 and V is TRBV24-1; D unresolved. Trimming took 11 bases from V and 2 from J, leaving 15 bases between them. The CDR3 has 14 amino acids. Germline V CDR1 and CDR2: KGHDR, SFDVKD. CDR3 DNA: TGTGCCAGCGCGGGCCCCGGCGGCAATCAGCCCCAGCATTTT. Its protein is CASAGPGGNQPQHF.

The rearrangement uses TRBV23-1 and TRBJ2-5, with D possibly TRBD1 on 6 matching bases. Being an ORF, TRBV23-1 has a function that is uncertain. V was shortened by 2 bases and J by 1 base, with 17 bases between the two germline ends. The length of the CDR3 is 17 residues. For the CDR3, the DNA is TGCGCCAGCAGTCAAGTCGTGCAGGGGTGCCTCCAAGAGACCCAGTACTTC. Protein sequence: CASSQVVQGCLQETQYF.

The chain couples TRBV29-1 to TRBJ1-3, with TRBD1 matching 10 bases. V shed 4 bases and J 8 bases; nucleotides not matched to a gene: 5. The CDR3 consists of 13 residues. Germline CDR1 SQVTM, CDR2 ANQGSEA. The CDR3 sequence: CSVVRDRGHTIYF. DNA of the CDR3: TGCAGCGTTGTCCGGGACAGGGGCCACACCATATATTTT.

Only a few counts were recorded for this clone. This chain uses TRBV27 with TRBJ2-7; TRBD1 might be the D (5 bases). The CDR3 loop spans 13 amino acids. The germline gives CDR1 MNHEY, CDR2 SMNVEV (reference sequence). The V end lost 5 bases, the J end lost 2 bases, and 10 bases lay between the germline ends. The CDR3 loop is CASSRGQTYEQYV. CDR3 DNA: TGTGCCAGCAGTAGAGGACAAACCTACGAGCAGTACGTC.

The sample holds a few counts of this clone. The rearrangement links TRBV7-2 to TRBJ2-5; D is perhaps TRBD1 (5 bases). Per the germline V gene, CDR1 is SGHTA and CDR2 is FQGNSA. The ends were cut back, 4 bases at V and 5 bases at J, with 20 bases in the middle. This CDR3 is 16 amino acids long. For the CDR3, the DNA is TGTGCCAGCAGCTACATCGATAGGGTCAAGGGGGAGACCCAGTACTTC. Its translation is CASSYIDRVKGETQYF.

The chain has TRBV29-1 and TRBJ2-5, with 12 positions matching TRBD2. In germline, CDR1 is SQVTM, CDR2 ANQGSEA. The J segment lost 14 bases and the V segment lost 3 bases, leaving 10 bases of the junction unmatched. The CDR3 has 13 amino acids. Written as DNA, the CDR3 is TGCAGCGTTGAGGGGCTAGCGGGGGGGGCAGGTTACTTC. It is translated as CSVEGLAGGAGYF.

This chain connects TRBV28 to TRBJ2-5; 11 bases align to TRBD1. Germline CDR1 MDHEN, CDR2 SYDVKM. J lost 9 bases, V lost 6 bases, and 9 bases had no gene match. The CDR3 runs to 14 residues. DNA for the CDR3: TGTGCCAGCAGCCTAGGGACAGGGGGGGAGTCCCAGTACTTC. Its protein product is CASSLGTGGESQYF.